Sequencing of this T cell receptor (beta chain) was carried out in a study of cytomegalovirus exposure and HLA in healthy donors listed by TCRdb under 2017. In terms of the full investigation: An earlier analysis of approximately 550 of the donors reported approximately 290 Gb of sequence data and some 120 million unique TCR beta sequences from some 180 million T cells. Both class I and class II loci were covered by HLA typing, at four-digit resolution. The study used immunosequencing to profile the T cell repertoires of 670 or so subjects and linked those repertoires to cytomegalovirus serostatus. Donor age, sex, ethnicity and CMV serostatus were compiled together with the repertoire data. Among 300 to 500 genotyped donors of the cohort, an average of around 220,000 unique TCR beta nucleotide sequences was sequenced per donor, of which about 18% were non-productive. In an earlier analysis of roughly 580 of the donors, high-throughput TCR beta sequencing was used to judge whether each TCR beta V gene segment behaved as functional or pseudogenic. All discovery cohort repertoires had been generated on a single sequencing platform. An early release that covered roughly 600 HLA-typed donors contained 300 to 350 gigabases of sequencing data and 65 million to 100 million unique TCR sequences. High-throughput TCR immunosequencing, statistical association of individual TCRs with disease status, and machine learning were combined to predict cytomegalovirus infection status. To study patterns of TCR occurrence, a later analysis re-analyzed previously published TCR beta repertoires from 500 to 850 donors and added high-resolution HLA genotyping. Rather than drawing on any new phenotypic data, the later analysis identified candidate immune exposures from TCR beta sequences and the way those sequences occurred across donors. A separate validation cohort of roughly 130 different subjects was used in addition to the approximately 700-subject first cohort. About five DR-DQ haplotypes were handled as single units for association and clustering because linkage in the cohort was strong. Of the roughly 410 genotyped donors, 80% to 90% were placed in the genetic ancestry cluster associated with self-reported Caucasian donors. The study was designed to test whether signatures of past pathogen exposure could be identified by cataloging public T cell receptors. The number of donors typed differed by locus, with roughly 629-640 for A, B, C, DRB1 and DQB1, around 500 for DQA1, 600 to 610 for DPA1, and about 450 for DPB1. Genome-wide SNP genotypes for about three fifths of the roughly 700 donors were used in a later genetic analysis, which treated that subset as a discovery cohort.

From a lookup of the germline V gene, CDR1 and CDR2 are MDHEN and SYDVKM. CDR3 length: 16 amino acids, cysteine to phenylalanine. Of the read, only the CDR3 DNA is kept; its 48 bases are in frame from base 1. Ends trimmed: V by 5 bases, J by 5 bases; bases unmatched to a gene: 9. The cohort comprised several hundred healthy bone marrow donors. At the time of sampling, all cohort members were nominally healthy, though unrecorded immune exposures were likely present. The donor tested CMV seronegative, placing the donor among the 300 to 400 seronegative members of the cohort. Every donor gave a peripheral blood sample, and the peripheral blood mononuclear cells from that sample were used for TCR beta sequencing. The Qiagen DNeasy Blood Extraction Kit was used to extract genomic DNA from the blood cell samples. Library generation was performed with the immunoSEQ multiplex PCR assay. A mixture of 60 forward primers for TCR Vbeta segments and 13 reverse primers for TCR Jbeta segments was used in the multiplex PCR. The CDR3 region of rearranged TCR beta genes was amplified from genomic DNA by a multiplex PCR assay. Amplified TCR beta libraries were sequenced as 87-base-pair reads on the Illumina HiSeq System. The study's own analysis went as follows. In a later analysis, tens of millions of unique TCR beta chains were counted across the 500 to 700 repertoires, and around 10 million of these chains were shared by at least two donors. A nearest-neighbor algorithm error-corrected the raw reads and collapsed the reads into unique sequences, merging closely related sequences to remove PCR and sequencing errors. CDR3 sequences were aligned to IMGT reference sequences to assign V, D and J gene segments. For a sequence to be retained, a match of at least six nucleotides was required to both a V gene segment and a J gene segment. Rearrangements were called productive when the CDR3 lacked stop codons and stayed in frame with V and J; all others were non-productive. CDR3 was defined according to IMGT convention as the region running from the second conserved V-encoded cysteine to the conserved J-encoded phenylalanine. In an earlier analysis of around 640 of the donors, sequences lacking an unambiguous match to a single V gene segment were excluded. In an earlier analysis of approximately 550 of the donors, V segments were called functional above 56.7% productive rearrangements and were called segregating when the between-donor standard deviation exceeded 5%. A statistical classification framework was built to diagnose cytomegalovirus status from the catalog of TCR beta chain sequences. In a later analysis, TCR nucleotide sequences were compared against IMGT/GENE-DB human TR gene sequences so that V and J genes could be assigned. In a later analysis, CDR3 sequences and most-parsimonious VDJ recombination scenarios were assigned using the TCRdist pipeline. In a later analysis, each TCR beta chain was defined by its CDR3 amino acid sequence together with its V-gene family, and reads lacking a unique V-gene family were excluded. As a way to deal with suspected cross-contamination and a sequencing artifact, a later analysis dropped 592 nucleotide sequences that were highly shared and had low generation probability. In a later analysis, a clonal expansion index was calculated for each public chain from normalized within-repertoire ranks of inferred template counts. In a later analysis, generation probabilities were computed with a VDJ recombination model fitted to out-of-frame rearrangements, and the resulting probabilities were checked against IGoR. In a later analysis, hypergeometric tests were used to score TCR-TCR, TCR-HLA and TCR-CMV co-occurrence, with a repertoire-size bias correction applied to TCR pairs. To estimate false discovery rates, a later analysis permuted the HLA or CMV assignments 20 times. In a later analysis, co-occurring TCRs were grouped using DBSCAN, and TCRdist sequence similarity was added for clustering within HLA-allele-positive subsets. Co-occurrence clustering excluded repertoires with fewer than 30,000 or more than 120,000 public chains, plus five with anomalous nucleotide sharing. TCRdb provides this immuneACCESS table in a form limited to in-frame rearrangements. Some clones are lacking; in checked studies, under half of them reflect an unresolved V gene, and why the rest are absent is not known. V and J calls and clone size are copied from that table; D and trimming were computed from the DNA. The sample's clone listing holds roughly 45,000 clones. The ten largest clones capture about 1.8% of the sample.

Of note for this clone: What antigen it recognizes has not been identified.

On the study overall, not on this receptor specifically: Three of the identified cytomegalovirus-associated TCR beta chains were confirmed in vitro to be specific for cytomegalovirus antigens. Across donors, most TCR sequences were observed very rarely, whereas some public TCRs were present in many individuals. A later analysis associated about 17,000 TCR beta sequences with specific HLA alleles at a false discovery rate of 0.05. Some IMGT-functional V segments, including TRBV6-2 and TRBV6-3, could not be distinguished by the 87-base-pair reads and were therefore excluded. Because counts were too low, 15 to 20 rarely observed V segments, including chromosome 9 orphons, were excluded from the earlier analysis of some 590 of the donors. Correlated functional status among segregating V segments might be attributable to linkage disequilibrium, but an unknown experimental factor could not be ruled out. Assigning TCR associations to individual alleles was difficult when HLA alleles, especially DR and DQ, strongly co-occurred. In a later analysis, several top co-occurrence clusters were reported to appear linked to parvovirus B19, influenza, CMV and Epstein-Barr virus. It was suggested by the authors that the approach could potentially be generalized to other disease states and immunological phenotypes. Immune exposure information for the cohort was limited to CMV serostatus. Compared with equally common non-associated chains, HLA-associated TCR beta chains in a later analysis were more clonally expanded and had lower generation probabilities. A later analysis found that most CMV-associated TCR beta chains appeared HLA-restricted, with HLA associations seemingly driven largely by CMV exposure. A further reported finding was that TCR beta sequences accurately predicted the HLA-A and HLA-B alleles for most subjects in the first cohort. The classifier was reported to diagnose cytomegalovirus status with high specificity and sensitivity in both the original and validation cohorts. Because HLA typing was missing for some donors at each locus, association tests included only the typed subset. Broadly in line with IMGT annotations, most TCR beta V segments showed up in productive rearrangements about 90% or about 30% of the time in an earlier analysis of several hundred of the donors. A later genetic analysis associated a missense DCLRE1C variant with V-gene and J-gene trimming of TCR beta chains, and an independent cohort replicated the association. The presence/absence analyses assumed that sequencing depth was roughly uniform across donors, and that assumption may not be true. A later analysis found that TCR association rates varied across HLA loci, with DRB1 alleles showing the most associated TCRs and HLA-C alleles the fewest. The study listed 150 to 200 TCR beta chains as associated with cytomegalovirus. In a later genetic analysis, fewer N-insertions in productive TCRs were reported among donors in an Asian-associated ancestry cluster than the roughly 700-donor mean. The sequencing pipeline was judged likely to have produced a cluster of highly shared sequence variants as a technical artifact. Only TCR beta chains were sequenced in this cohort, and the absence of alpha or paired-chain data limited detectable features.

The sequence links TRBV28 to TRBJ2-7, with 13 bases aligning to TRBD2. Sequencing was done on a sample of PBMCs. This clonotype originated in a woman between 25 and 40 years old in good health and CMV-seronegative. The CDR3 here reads CASSPRGLAGVNEQYF. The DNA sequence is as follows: TGTGCCAGCAGTCCGCGCGGACTAGCGGGAGTCAACGAGCAGTACTTC.